The 24 T cell receptor beta chains in this list originate from one sample, sequenced in a study of early T cells in non-severe SARS-CoV-2 infection. TCRdb recomputed calls from the 5' RACE reads with MiXCR, one row per CDR3 protein. The sample lists more than 70,000 distinct CDR3 sequences, roughly 15% occurring once. Material: whole blood. The receptor set was obtained from an adult who was a healthcare worker with PCR-confirmed SARS-CoV-2 infection or an uninfected control (not recorded which).

This clonotype occurred a few times. This chain connects TRBV28 to TRBJ2-5; a possible D gene is TRBD1 (6 bases). Trimming cost V 11 bases and J 5 bases, with 12 bases left between them. Germline CDR1 MDHEN, CDR2 SYDVKM. This CDR3 is 11 amino acids long. The CDR3 sequence is CAARGVETQYF. The CDR3 DNA reads TGTGCCGCCAGGGGTGTTGAGACCCAGTACTTC.

This clonotype was picked up many times. This rearrangement joins TRBV4-2 to TRBJ2-1; D is possibly TRBD1 (5 bases). Germline V gene lookup returns CDR1 LGHNA and CDR2 YNFKEQ. Trimming removed 2 bases at V and 0 bases at J, with 11 bases between. The CDR3 has 16 residues. In DNA form, the CDR3 reads TGTGCCAGCAGCCAATACTGGGGCGACTCCTACAATGAGCAGTTCTTC. It is translated as CASSQYWGDSYNEQFF.

There are many counts of this clonotype. The chain carries TRBV5-5 and TRBJ1-2; D not resolved. This CDR3 is built from 11 residues. The V and J ends lost 0 bases and 8 bases respectively, with 5 bases between them. In germline, CDR1 is SGHKS, CDR2 YYEKEE (reference sequence). This chain's CDR3 is CASSLDVGYTF. The CDR3, as DNA: TGTGCCAGCAGCTTGGATGTGGGCTACACCTTC.

This clonotype has only a few counts. This chain connects TRBV7-6 to TRBJ1-6; D not certain. The V end lost 4 bases, the J end lost 13 bases, and 8 bases lay between the germline ends. Germline V gene data show CDR1 as SGHVS and CDR2 as FNYEAQ. CDR3 length: 11 residues. CDR3 sequence (DNA): TGTGCCAGCAGCTCCAGTGGGCCCCTCCACTTT. As protein: CASSSSGPLHF.

This clonotype appeared many times. This sequence joins TRBV19 and TRBJ1-4; a weak D match, TRBD1 (6 bases). V dropped 5 bases and J dropped 8 bases, with 15 bases sitting between them. The germline V gene has CDR1 LNHDA and CDR2 SQIVND (reference sequence). The CDR3 covers 14 residues. CDR3 bases: TGTGCCAGTAGTCAGGGGAGCGTTGGCGAAAAACTGTTTTTT. This codes for CASSQGSVGEKLFF.

The rearrangement links TRBV9 to TRBJ2-1; D perhaps matches TRBD2 (5 bases). The germline V gene has CDR1 SGDLS and CDR2 YYNGEE. Trimming shortened V by 0 bases and J by 4 bases, and 8 bases separated the two germline ends. This CDR3 comprises 14 residues. In DNA, the CDR3 is TGTGCCAGCAGCGTAGGGAGGCAGTACAATGAGCAGTTCTTC. As protein: CASSVGRQYNEQFF.

The V and J genes are TRBV5-1 and TRBJ1-2; 8 positions agree with TRBD1. Unmatched junction bases numbered 10, after V lost 5 bases and J lost 4 bases. Germline V CDR1 and CDR2: SGHRS, YFSETQ. This CDR3 is 15 amino acids long. The CDR3 DNA reads TGCGCCAGCAGTACTTTCCCGGACAGGGCCTATGGCTACACCTTC. This encodes CASSTFPDRAYGYTF.

The genes are TRBV18 and TRBJ2-5; D may be TRBD2 (6 bases). CDR1 is KGHSH and CDR2 is LQKENI in the germline V gene. V was trimmed by 4 bases and J by 1 base, leaving 13 bases between them. This CDR3 contains 15 residues. CDR3 bases: TGTGCCAGCTCACGTGAGGACTACCCCCAAGAGACCCAGTACTTC. It yields the protein CASSREDYPQETQYF.

The sample holds many counts of this clonotype. The chain joins TRBV6-2 or TRBV6-3 to TRBJ2-7, with D unresolved. CDR1 MNHEY and CDR2 SVGEGT come from the germline V gene. The CDR3 runs 11 residues. Trimming took 0 bases from V and 6 from J, leaving 3 bases between them. CDR3 region: CASSYSTEQYF. The CDR3 region has the DNA TGTGCCAGCAGTTACTCGACCGAGCAGTACTTC.

This clonotype was detected many times. The chain links TRBV15 to TRBJ1-1; D is possibly TRBD1 (5 bases). CDR3 size: 15 residues. Germline V gene data show CDR1 as LNHNV and CDR2 as YYDKDF (reference sequence). V lost 3 bases and J 4 bases, leaving 15 bases between the germline ends. CDR3 residues: CATSSSTGDGTEAFF. The CDR3 DNA is TGTGCCACCAGCAGTTCCACTGGGGACGGCACTGAAGCTTTCTTT.

The V and J genes are TRBV29-1 and TRBJ1-1; D is undetermined. Germline V gene sequence: CDR1 SQVTM, CDR2 ANQGSEA. There are 13 residues in the CDR3. V was cut by 4 bases and J by 1 base, with 10 bases left in between. The CDR3 spells CSVVGRSNTEAFF. The CDR3 DNA is TGCAGCGTTGTAGGGAGATCGAACACTGAAGCTTTCTTT. The full variable domain, in which reference TRBV29-1 and TRBJ1-1 provide the parts outside the CDR3, is SAVISQKPSRDICQRGTSLTIQCQVDSQVTMMFWYRQQPGQSLTLIATANQGSEATYESGFVIDKFPISRPNLTFSTLTVSNMSPEDSSIYLCSVVGRSNTEAFFGQGTRLTVV.

The rearrangement uses TRBV20-1 and TRBJ2-3, with 14 bases fitting TRBD2. V lost 3 bases to trimming and J lost 2 bases; unmatched junction nucleotides: 4. Germline V lookup: CDR1 DFQATT, CDR2 SNEGSKA (reference sequence). This CDR3 comprises 16 residues. Here the CDR3 reads CSASRTSGGITDTQYF. In nucleotides, the CDR3 is TGCAGTGCTAGCAGGACTAGCGGGGGGATCACAGATACGCAGTATTTT.

This clonotype was seen repeatedly, ten times or more. The chain joins TRBV5-1 to TRBJ2-5; D perhaps matches TRBD2 (6 bases). The CDR3 runs 14 residues. Germline CDR1 SGHRS, CDR2 YFSETQ. V was cut by 3 bases and J by 1 base, with 10 bases left in between. In DNA form, the CDR3 reads TGCGCCAGCAGCTCCTTACTAGCCCAAGAGACCCAGTACTTC. As protein: CASSSLLAQETQYF.

Only a few counts were recorded for this clonotype. J is TRBJ2-3 and V is TRBV28; TRBD1 aligns across 8 bases. The CDR3 has 14 residues. The V segment lost 3 bases and the J segment 2 bases; nucleotides outside the gene matches: 1. The germline CDR1 and CDR2 sequences are MDHEN and SYDVKM. CDR3 in amino acids: CASSLTGATDTQYF. As DNA, the CDR3 is TGTGCCAGCAGTTTGACAGGGGCCACAGATACGCAGTATTTT.

The CDR3: CASSLDREQFF. Written as DNA, the CDR3 is TGTGCCAGCAGCTTAGACCGTGAGCAGTTCTTC. The chain employs TRBV7-2 and TRBJ2-1; D unresolved. The CDR3 extends over 11 amino acids. V gave up 1 base and J gave up 9 bases, with 4 bases separating them. Germline V gene sequence: CDR1 SGHTA, CDR2 FQGNSA.

This clonotype was seen more than once but under ten times. This chain uses TRBV19 with TRBJ1-2; D is possibly TRBD1 (5 bases). The CDR3 loop spans 12 amino acids. The ends were cut back, 7 bases at V and 0 bases at J, with 6 bases in the middle. CDR1 and CDR2 (germline): LNHDA, SQIVND (reference sequence). The CDR3 sequence is CASTGANYGYTF. CDR3 DNA: TGTGCCAGTACGGGGGCTAACTATGGCTACACCTTC. The whole variable domain, remainder taken from reference TRBV19 and TRBJ1-2, is DGGITQSPKYLFRKEGQNVTLSCEQNLNHDAMYWYRQDPGQGLRLIYYSQIVNDFQKGDIAEGYSVSREKKESFPLTVTSAQKNPTAFYLCASTGANYGYTFGSGTRLTVV.

The chain is built from TRBV13 and TRBJ2-1; TRBD2 aligns across 9 bases. This CDR3 has 17 amino acids. V dropped 5 bases and J dropped 3; count of bases not matched to a gene: 11. The germline gives CDR1 PRHDT, CDR2 FYEKMQ (reference sequence). CDR3: CASSGLAGDPGYNEQFF. The CDR3 DNA follows: TGTGCCAGCAGCGGGTTAGCGGGGGACCCGGGCTACAATGAGCAGTTCTTC.

This chain joins TRBV6-6 and TRBJ2-1, with D tentatively TRBD1 or TRBD2 (6 bases each). V was pared by 10 bases and J by 4 bases, with 17 bases between. This CDR3 is built from 14 residues. Germline V gene lookup returns CDR1 MNHNY and CDR2 SVGAGI (reference sequence). Here the CDR3 reads CATRPGASYNEQFF. The CDR3 bases are TGTGCCACCCGCCCGGGGGCCTCGTACAATGAGCAGTTCTTC.

The CDR3 DNA is TGCAGCGCCGGAGGACCCTACGAGCAGTACTTC. Translating gives CSAGGPYEQYF. The chain has TRBV29-1 and TRBJ2-7; D perhaps matches TRBD2 (5 bases). Germline values: CDR1 SQVTM, CDR2 ANQGSEA. The length of the CDR3 is 11 residues. Trimming stripped 7 bases from V and 2 bases from J, with 9 bases between.

This clonotype was picked up a small number of times. The chain joins TRBV6-2 or TRBV6-3 to TRBJ1-1; D gene ambiguous. V lost 0 bases and J 7 bases, leaving 21 bases between the germline ends. The V gene's germline CDR1 is MNHEY and CDR2 SVGEGT. The CDR3 totals 17 residues. The CDR3 region is CASSYSSPGGVGYEAFF. The DNA of the CDR3 is TGTGCCAGCAGTTACTCGTCTCCCGGAGGTGTGGGTTATGAAGCTTTCTTT.

This clonotype was observed at least ten times. CDR3 sequence: CASSQAGPINTEAFF. The DNA of the CDR3 is TGTGCCAGCAGCCAGGCAGGGCCTATCAACACTGAAGCTTTCTTT. The chain links TRBV3-1 to TRBJ1-1; maybe TRBD1 (5 bases). Germline V gene lookup returns CDR1 LGHDT and CDR2 YNNKEL (reference sequence). V lost 3 bases and J 2 bases, leaving 13 bases between the germline ends. The CDR3 is 15 amino acids.

This clonotype was picked up a small number of times. The chain joins TRBV29-1 to TRBJ2-3; tentatively, D is TRBD2 (6 bases). Germline CDR1 reads SQVTM; CDR2 reads ANQGSEA. V lost 5 bases and J lost 1, with 10 bases in between. CDR3 size: 13 residues. The CDR3 DNA reads as TGCAGCGTTTCTAGCGTGGGCACAGATACGCAGTATTTT. This gives the protein CSVSSVGTDTQYF.

The chain combines TRBV12-3 or TRBV12-4 with TRBJ2-5; no firm D call. V was shortened by 3 bases and J by 3 bases, with 8 bases between the two germline ends. CDR3 length equals 13 residues. DNA for the CDR3: TGTGCCAGCAGTTTGGGCAGAAAAGAGACCCAGTACTTC. Protein sequence: CASSLGRKETQYF.

The chain uses TRBV29-1 and TRBJ2-1; 8 bases align to TRBD2. The CDR3 is made up of 17 amino acids. V trimming: 4 bases; J trimming: 3 bases; junction bases outside the gene matches: 14. Germline loops: CDR1 SQVTM, CDR2 ANQGSEA. The CDR3, as DNA: TGCAGCGTTGTCCCCACTACTAGCGGCGTTGTCTACAATGAGCAGTTCTTC. Its protein is CSVVPTTSGVVYNEQFF.